A single sample gave rise to the 29 T cell receptor beta chains below, sequenced in a study of T cells in Graves' hyperthyroidism and ophthalmopathy. TCR beta CDR3 regions were amplified from RNA transcripts. HTBI primers drove first-round RT-PCR of the TCR CDR3. TCRdb used MiXCR to reprocess the multiplex PCR reads, holding one entry per CDR3 protein. The sample lists some 620,000 distinct CDR3 sequences; around 15% were seen once. The specimen sequenced was blood. These receptors were collected from a woman aged 25 to 39 with Graves' hyperthyroidism.

This clonotype has just a few counts. J is TRBJ2-1 and V is TRBV27; no definite D call. The germline V and J ends were trimmed by 3 bases and 5 bases, with 8 bases remaining between them. The CDR3 runs to 13 residues. The germline V gene has CDR1 MNHEY and CDR2 SMNVEV (reference sequence). CDR3 in DNA: TGTGCCAGCAGTTTCGACGCCGACAATGAGCAGTTCTTC. This gives the protein CASSFDADNEQFF.

This clonotype was counted ten times or more. The gene calls are TRBV20-1 and TRBJ2-7, with 9 bases identical to TRBD2. The germline gives CDR1 DFQATT, CDR2 SNEGSKA (reference sequence). Germline trimming cut 0 bases from V and 6 bases from J; bases unmatched to any gene: 9. CDR3 length: 15 amino acids. The CDR3 nucleotides read TGCAGTGCTAGAGATATAGGACTAGCGTTATCCGAGCAGTACTTC. Amino acids: CSARDIGLALSEQYF.

The chain employs TRBV4-3 and TRBJ2-1, with 8 bases aligning to TRBD2. The CDR3 loop spans 16 amino acids. The germline V gene has CDR1 LGHNA and CDR2 YSLEER. The ends lost 1 base at V and 2 bases at J; junction bases unmatched: 4. The CDR3: CASSQGAGDAYNEQFF. For the CDR3, the DNA is TGCGCCAGCAGCCAAGGAGCGGGAGACGCCTACAATGAGCAGTTCTTC.

This clonotype was seen ten or more times. The chain uses TRBV24-1 and TRBJ2-5; 7 bases map to TRBD1. The J segment lost 5 bases and the V segment lost 5 bases, leaving 7 bases of the junction unmatched. Germline V lookup: CDR1 KGHDR, CDR2 SFDVKD. The CDR3 runs 14 residues. The CDR3 sequence is CATSVPGQRETQYF. In nucleotides, the CDR3 is TGTGCCACCAGTGTCCCGGGACAGCGGGAGACCCAGTACTTC.

This clonotype turned up a few times. The chain employs TRBV10-1 and TRBJ1-1, with D possibly matching TRBD1 (6 bases). Germline CDR1 is WNHNN and CDR2 is SYGVQD (reference sequence). The CDR3 spans 15 residues. V was clipped by 3 bases and J by 1 base, with 12 bases between them. CDR3 region: CASSEHRAANTEAFF. The CDR3 DNA is TGCGCCAGCAGTGAACACAGGGCCGCGAACACTGAAGCTTTCTTT.

The chain carries TRBV6-1 and TRBJ2-1; 8 bases match TRBD1. This CDR3 comprises 15 residues. Looked up from germline, CDR1 is MNHNS and CDR2 is SASEGT. V lost 6 bases, J lost 2 bases, and 6 bases stayed unmatched. CDR3 in DNA: TGTGCCAGCAGCCAGGGGGCGCCCCCCTACAATGAGCAGTTCTTC. Translating gives CASSQGAPPYNEQFF.

The chain joins TRBV7-6 to TRBJ2-1, with 12 bases fitting TRBD2. The CDR3 consists of 19 residues. Trimming took 2 bases from V and 4 from J; bases not matched to a gene: 12. CDR1 and CDR2 from the germline V gene are SGHVS and FNYEAQ. CDR3 nucleotide sequence: TGTGCCAGCAGCTTAAAGGCTATCCAAGGACTAGCGGGATACAATGAGCAGTTCTTC. Amino acid sequence: CASSLKAIQGLAGYNEQFF.

This clonotype was seen at least ten times. This sequence joins TRBV20-1 and TRBJ2-1, with 7 bases identical to TRBD2. Germline trimming cut 6 bases from V and 5 bases from J; bases unmatched to any gene: 7. In germline, CDR1 is DFQATT, CDR2 SNEGSKA (reference sequence). The length of the CDR3 is 13 residues. The CDR3 here is CSASPSGNNEQFF. The CDR3, as DNA: TGCAGTGCCTCTCCCAGCGGGAACAATGAGCAGTTCTTC.

This clonotype was detected only a few times. This chain uses TRBV5-1 with TRBJ2-7; a weak D match, TRBD1 (7 bases). The length of the CDR3 is 14 residues. Germline CDR1 reads SGHRS; CDR2 reads YFSETQ. Trimming removed 4 bases at V and 5 bases at J, with 16 bases between. CDR3 sequence reads: CASSQGGATNEQYF. In nucleotides, the CDR3 is TGCGCCAGCAGCCAGGGGGGCGCGACCAACGAGCAGTACTTC.

This clonotype was detected a few times. The chain joins TRBV19 to TRBJ2-7, with 9 nucleotides matching TRBD1. The trim removed 5 bases at V and 2 bases at J, leaving 4 bases unmatched. CDR1 and CDR2 (germline): LNHDA, SQIVND (reference sequence). The CDR3 spans 14 residues. The CDR3 sequence: CASSWTGEAYEQYF. DNA for the CDR3: TGTGCCAGTAGTTGGACAGGGGAGGCCTACGAGCAGTACTTC.

Ten or more counts support this clonotype. V and J are TRBV28 and TRBJ2-1, with TRBD1 identical over 7 bases. Germline V lookup: CDR1 MDHEN, CDR2 SYDVKM. This CDR3 is built from 15 residues. The V gene end was trimmed by 6 bases and the J gene end by 4 bases; junction bases not matched to a gene: 9. CDR3 sequence (DNA): TGTGCCAGCAGCCTACCCACGACAGGGTACAATGAGCAGTTCTTC. This encodes CASSLPTTGYNEQFF.

The rearrangement joins TRBV19 to TRBJ2-4; 8 bases map to TRBD1. The CDR3 extends over 16 amino acids. The trim removed 2 bases at V and 0 bases at J, leaving 3 bases unmatched. Per germline, CDR1 LNHDA and CDR2 SQIVND (reference sequence). The CDR3 DNA follows: TGTGCCAGTAGTATACAGGGGGCGAGAGCCAAAAACATTCAGTACTTC. Its translation: CASSIQGARAKNIQYF.

The genes are TRBV2 and TRBJ1-5, with D unresolved. The CDR3 totals 13 residues. V gave up 4 bases and J gave up 4 bases, with 8 bases separating them. Germline CDR1 and CDR2: SNHLY and FYNNEI. The CDR3 coding sequence is TGTGCCAGCAGTGTTAATGGGAATCAGCCCCAGCATTTT. This codes for CASSVNGNQPQHF.

As for this clonotype: One junction end disagrees with the germline gene, perhaps due to a read error. The chain's CDR3 is CASSDRGFRSPLYF. CDR3 bases: TGTGCCAGCAGCGACAGGGGGTTTCGTTCACCCCTCTACTTT. The genes are TRBV14 and TRBJ1-6, with 9 positions matching TRBD1. The CDR3 length is 14 residues. CDR1 and CDR2 (germline): SGHDN, FVKESK.

This clonotype was seen repeatedly, ten times or more. The CDR3 here is CASSQWDRGYEQYF. CDR3 DNA: TGTGCCAGCAGCCAATGGGACAGGGGCTACGAGCAGTACTTC. This rearrangement joins TRBV11-2 to TRBJ2-7, with TRBD1 matching 10 bases. With V trimmed by 5 bases and J by 3 bases, 4 bases remained unmatched. The germline gives CDR1 SGHAT, CDR2 FQNNGV. CDR3 size: 14 residues.

The V call is TRBV7-9, the J call TRBJ2-1, with TRBD2 matching over 11 bases. The germline gives CDR1 SEHNR, CDR2 FQNEAQ (reference sequence). The J segment lost 8 bases and the V segment lost 1 base, leaving 4 bases of the junction unmatched. The CDR3 consists of 15 residues. The CDR3 here is CASSLGLAGRDEQFF. CDR3 sequence (DNA): TGTGCCAGCAGCTTAGGACTAGCGGGAAGGGATGAGCAGTTCTTC.

This clonotype was recorded a few times. The chain joins TRBV6-5 to TRBJ2-3; D is unresolved. This CDR3 is built from 14 residues. V lost 1 base to trimming and J lost 3 bases, with 8 bases between them. Germline V gene lookup returns CDR1 MNHEY and CDR2 SVGAGI. CDR3 in amino acids: CASSYLKNTDTQYF. The CDR3 DNA is TGTGCCAGCAGTTACTTAAAGAATACAGATACGCAGTATTTT.

Concerning this clonotype itself: A much bigger clone sits one base away, suggesting this may be a read error. It is likely a read error, because the conserved phenylalanine at the end of the CDR3 is missing. The chain has TRBV20-1 and TRBJ2-7; 9 bases line up with TRBD2. The CDR3 loop spans 15 amino acids. J gave up 3 bases and V 1 base, and 7 bases lay outside the gene matches. The V gene's germline CDR1 is DFQATT and CDR2 SNEGSKA (reference sequence). The CDR3, as DNA: TGCAGTGCTAGAGCGAATCTAGCGGGGTACTACGAGCAGTACCTC. Protein product: CSARANLAGYYEQYL.

This clonotype was counted only a few times. V gene TRBV30 combines with J gene TRBJ1-6; D not certain. CDR1 is GTSNPN and CDR2 is SVGIG in the germline V gene (reference sequence). This CDR3 spans 13 amino acids. Trimming removed 8 bases from V and 7 bases from J, with 15 bases in between. CDR3 region: CAISRGANSPLHF. The CDR3 nucleotides are TGTGCCATAAGCCGGGGAGCCAATTCACCCCTCCACTTT.

V gene TRBV7-3 combines with J gene TRBJ2-1; D is unresolved. The ends were cut back, 2 bases at V and 0 bases at J, with 8 bases in the middle. From germline, CDR1 is SGHTA and CDR2 FQGTGA. The CDR3 runs to 15 residues. The DNA of the CDR3 is TGTGCCAGCAGCTTACGACCCGACTCCTACAATGAGCAGTTCTTC. Its translation is CASSLRPDSYNEQFF. Based on the CDR3 plus reference TRBV7-3 and TRBJ2-1, the full variable domain is GAGVSQTPSNKVTEKGKYVELRCDPISGHTALYWYRQSLGQGPEFLIYFQGTGAADDSGLPNDRFFAVRPEGSVSTLKIQRTERGDSAVYLCASSLRPDSYNEQFFGPGTRLTVL.

The sample holds many counts of this clonotype. The rearrangement links TRBV2 to TRBJ2-1; TRBD2 aligns across 7 bases. Germline V lookup: CDR1 SNHLY, CDR2 FYNNEI. V lost 4 bases, J lost 0 bases, and 3 bases stayed unmatched. CDR3 length: 15 amino acids. CDR3 sequence reads: CASSAGGSSYNEQFF. CDR3 coding DNA: TGTGCCAGCAGTGCAGGCGGGAGCTCCTACAATGAGCAGTTCTTC.

This clonotype was counted ten times or more. This chain links TRBV3-1 with TRBJ2-7; D may correspond to TRBD1 or TRBD2 (5 bases each). Germline V gives CDR1 LGHDT, CDR2 YNNKEL (reference sequence). The CDR3 consists of 16 residues. The germline V and J ends were trimmed by 3 bases and 1 base, with 16 bases remaining between them. This chain's CDR3 is CASSQQRDGRSYEQYF. CDR3 nucleotide sequence: TGTGCCAGCAGCCAGCAACGGGACGGTCGTTCCTACGAGCAGTACTTC.

This clonotype was counted only a few times. The V call is TRBV12-3 or TRBV12-4, the J call TRBJ1-1; 7 bases match TRBD1. This CDR3 has 15 amino acids. With 5 bases clipped from V and 0 bases from J, the junction kept 6 bases outside the gene matches. This chain's CDR3 is CASSTSTGMNTEAFF. CDR3 DNA: TGTGCCAGCAGTACATCGACAGGGATGAACACTGAAGCTTTCTTT.

At least ten counts were recorded for this clonotype. The rearrangement uses TRBV3-1 and TRBJ1-1; 9 positions match TRBD1. Trimming took 3 bases from V and 4 from J; bases not matched to a gene: 3. The CDR3 is 14 amino acids. Germline V CDR1 and CDR2: LGHDT, YNNKEL (reference sequence). Here the CDR3 reads CASSQTDRGTEAFF. Written as DNA, the CDR3 is TGTGCCAGCAGCCAGACGGACAGGGGCACTGAAGCTTTCTTT.

This sequence joins TRBV4-1 and TRBJ2-1; 9 nucleotides agree with TRBD2. Trimming at V came to 1 base and at J to 1 base, leaving 5 bases not matched to a gene. The CDR3 spans 17 residues. Germline values: CDR1 MGHRA, CDR2 YSYEKL. In nucleotides, the CDR3 is TGCGCCAGCAGCCAAGCCCGGGCGGGAGGGTCCTACAATGAGCAGTTCTTC. Its translation: CASSQARAGGSYNEQFF.

This clonotype has more than one count but fewer than ten. The rearrangement uses TRBV20-1 and TRBJ1-2, with 8 bases identical to TRBD1. CDR3 size: 16 residues. Losses at the gene ends were 1 base for V and 2 bases for J; bases not matched to a gene: 9. CDR1 is DFQATT and CDR2 is SNEGSKA in the germline V gene (reference sequence). The CDR3 loop is CSARGPSGGGNYGYTF. CDR3 sequence (DNA): TGCAGTGCTAGAGGCCCGTCAGGGGGCGGGAACTATGGCTACACCTTC.

This clonotype has just a few counts. V usage is TRBV11-2 and J usage is TRBJ1-1; D not resolved. The CDR3 extends over 14 amino acids. The V end was cut by 5 bases, the J end by 4 bases, with 14 bases between. CDR1 is SGHAT and CDR2 is FQNNGV in the germline V gene. The CDR3 nucleotides read TGTGCCAGCAGCCCGGGTGGTAAATCCACTGAAGCTTTCTTT. Protein product: CASSPGGKSTEAFF.

This clonotype was counted many times. This rearrangement joins TRBV5-8 to TRBJ1-4; 8 nucleotides align to TRBD1. Germline V gives CDR1 SGHTS, CDR2 YDEGEE. This CDR3 region has 15 residues. V was pared by 3 bases and J by 0 bases, with 1 base of the junction left unmatched. CDR3 DNA: TGTGCCAGCAGCTCGGACAGGGCAACTAATGAAAAACTGTTTTTT. This codes for CASSSDRATNEKLFF. Complete variable domain (other parts from reference TRBV5-8 and TRBJ1-4): EAGVTQSPTHLIKTRGQQATLRCSPISGHTSVYWYQQALGLGLQFLLWYDEGEERNRGNFPPRFSGRQFPNYSSELNVNALELEDSALYLCASSSDRATNEKLFFGSGTQLSVL.

The rearrangement links TRBV5-1 to TRBJ2-6; no reliable D call. Trimming took 4 bases from V and 0 from J, leaving 8 bases between them. In germline, CDR1 is SGHRS, CDR2 YFSETQ. The CDR3 sequence is 15 residues long. The CDR3 bases are TGCGCCAGCAGCCCCGACGGCTCTGGGGCCAACGTCCTGACTTTC. As protein: CASSPDGSGANVLTF.